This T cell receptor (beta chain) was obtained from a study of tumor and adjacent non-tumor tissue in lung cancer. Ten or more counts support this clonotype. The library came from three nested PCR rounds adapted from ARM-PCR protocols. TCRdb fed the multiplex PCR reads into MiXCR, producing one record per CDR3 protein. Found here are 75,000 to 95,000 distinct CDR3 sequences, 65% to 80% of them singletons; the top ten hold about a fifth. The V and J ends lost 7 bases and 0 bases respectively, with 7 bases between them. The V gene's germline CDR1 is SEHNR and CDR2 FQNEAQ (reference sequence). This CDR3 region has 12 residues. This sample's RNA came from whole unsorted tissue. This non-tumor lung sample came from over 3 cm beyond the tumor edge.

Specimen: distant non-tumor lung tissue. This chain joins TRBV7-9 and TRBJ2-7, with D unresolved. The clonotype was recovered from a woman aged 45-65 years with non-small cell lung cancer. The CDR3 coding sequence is TGTGCCAGCACCCTGGGCTCCTACGAGCAGTACTTC. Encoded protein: CASTLGSYEQYF.